In this sample, the clone carrying this T cell receptor beta chain turned up many times. Its antigen is unknown. The PBMCs had their origin in roughly 10 ml of fresh peripheral blood. These data are taken from a study of T cells in Graves' hyperthyroidism and ophthalmopathy. At the level of the study: Peripheral blood samples were taken at initial diagnosis, prior to any treatment. Study results and caveats: Ophthalmopathy could be told apart from stable hyperthyroidism with a 13 V-J model.

TCR beta CDR3 sequences were amplified from RNA transcripts. When the TCR CDR3 underwent first-round RT-PCR, the HTBI primer set was used. TCRdb analysed the multiplex PCR reads with MiXCR anew, one entry per CDR3 protein. The profile shows under 350,000 distinct CDR3 sequences, about 18% of them singletons. Trimming shortened V by 4 bases and J by 7 bases, and 11 bases separated the two germline ends. CDR3 length equals 13 residues. The sample consisted of blood. This receptor was obtained from a woman in her 50s with Graves' hyperthyroidism. This rearrangement joins TRBV12-3 or TRBV12-4 to TRBJ2-1; D is undetermined. The CDR3 coding sequence is TGTGCCAGCAGTTGGGCTCTTGGGAATGAGCAGTTCTTC. It translates to CASSWALGNEQFF.